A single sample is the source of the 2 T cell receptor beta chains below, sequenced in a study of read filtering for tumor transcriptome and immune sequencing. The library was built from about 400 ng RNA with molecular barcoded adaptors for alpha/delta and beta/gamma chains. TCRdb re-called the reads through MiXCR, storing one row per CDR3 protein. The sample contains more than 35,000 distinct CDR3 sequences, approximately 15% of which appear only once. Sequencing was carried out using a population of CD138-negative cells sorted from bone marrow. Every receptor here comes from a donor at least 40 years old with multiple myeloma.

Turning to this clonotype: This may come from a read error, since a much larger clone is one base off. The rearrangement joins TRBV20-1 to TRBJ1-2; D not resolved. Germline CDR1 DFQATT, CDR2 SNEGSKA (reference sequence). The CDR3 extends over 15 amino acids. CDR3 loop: CSAENPDGTIYGHTF. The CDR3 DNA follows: TGCAGTGCCGAGAACCCGGACGGAACTATCTATGGCCACACCTTC.

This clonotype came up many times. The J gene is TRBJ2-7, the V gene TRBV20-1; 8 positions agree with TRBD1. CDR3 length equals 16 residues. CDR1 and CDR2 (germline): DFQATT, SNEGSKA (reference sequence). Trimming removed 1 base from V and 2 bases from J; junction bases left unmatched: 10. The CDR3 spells CSARGIRGQGPYEQYF. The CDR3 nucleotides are TGCAGTGCTAGAGGAATTCGCGGACAGGGCCCCTACGAGCAGTACTTC.